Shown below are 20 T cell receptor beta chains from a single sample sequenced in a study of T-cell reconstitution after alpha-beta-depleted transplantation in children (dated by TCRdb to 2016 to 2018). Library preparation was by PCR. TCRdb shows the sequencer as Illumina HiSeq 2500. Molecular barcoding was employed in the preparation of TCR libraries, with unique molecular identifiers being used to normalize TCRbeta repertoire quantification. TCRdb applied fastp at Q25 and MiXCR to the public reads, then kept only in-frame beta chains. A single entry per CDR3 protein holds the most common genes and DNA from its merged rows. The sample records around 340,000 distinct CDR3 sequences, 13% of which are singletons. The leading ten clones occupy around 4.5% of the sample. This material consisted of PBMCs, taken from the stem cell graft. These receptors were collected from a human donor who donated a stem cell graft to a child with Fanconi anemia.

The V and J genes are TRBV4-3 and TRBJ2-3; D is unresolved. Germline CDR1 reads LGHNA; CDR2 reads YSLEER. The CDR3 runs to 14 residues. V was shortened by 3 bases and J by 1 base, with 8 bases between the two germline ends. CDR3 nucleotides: TGCGCCAGCAGCCACCAGGTCCGCACAGATACGCAGTATTTT. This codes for CASSHQVRTDTQYF.

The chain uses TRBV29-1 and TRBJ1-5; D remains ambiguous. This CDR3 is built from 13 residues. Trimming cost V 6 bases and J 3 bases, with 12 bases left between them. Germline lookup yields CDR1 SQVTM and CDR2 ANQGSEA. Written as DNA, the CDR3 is TGCAGCGTAGAGGACGGCAACAATCAGCCCCAGCATTTT. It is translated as CSVEDGNNQPQHF.

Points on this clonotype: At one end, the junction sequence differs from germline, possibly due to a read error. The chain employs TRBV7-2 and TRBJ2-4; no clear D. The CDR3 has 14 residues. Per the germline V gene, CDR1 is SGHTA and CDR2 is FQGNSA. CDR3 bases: TGTGCCGGCAGCTTACATGCAGGCGGAAACATTCAGTACTTC. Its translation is CAGSLHAGGNIQYF.

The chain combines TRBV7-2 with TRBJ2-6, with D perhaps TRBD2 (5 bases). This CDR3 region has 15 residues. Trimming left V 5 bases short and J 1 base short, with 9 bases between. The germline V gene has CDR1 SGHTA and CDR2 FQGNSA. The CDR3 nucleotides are TGTGCCAGCAGCCCAAGGAGGTCTGGGGCCAACGTCCTGACTTTC. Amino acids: CASSPRRSGANVLTF.

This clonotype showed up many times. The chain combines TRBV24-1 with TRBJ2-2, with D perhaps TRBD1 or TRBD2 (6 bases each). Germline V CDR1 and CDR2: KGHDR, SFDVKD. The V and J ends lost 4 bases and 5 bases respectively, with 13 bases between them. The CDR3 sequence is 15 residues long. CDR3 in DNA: TGTGCCACCAGTGACCCGGGGGCCCTGACCGGGGAGCTGTTTTTT. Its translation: CATSDPGALTGELFF.

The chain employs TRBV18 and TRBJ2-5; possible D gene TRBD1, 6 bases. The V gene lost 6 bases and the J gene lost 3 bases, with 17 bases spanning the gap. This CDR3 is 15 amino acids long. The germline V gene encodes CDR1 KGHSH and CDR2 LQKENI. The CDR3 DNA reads TGTGCCAGCTCGCACGAACAGGGTTTGGAAGAGACCCAGTACTTC. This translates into CASSHEQGLEETQYF.

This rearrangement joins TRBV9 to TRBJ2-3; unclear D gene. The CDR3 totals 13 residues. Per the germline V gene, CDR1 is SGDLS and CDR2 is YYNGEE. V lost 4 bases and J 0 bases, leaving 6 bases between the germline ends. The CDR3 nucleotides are TGTGCCAGCAGCCCGATGAGCACAGATACGCAGTATTTT. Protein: CASSPMSTDTQYF.

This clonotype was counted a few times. The CDR3 DNA reads TGTGCCAGTAGTATATTGGGGGTGAACTATGGCTACACCTTC. As protein: CASSILGVNYGYTF. The chain couples TRBV19 to TRBJ1-2, with a tentative D call TRBD1 (5 bases). Trimming removed 2 bases from V and 2 bases from J, with 9 bases in between. The CDR3 is 14 residues long. Germline-derived CDR1 and CDR2 are LNHDA and SQIVND (reference sequence).

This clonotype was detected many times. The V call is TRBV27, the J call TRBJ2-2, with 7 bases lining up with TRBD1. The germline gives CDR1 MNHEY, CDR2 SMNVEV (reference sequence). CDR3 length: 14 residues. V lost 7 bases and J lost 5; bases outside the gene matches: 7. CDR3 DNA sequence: TGTGCCAGCACCCTCCTACAGGGGACCGGGGAGCTGTTTTTT. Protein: CASTLLQGTGELFF.

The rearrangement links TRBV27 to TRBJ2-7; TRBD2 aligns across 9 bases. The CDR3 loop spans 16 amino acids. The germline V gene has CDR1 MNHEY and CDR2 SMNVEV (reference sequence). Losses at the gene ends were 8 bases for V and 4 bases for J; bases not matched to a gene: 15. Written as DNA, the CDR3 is TGTGCCAGCGGGTTAAGACTAGCGGAGTACACTTACGAGCAGTACTTC. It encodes CASGLRLAEYTYEQYF.

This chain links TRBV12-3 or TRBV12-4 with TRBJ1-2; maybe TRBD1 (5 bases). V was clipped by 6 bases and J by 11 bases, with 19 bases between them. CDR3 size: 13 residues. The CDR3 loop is CASRPPGRREYTF. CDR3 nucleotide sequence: TGTGCCAGCAGACCCCCGGGACGACGGGAGTACACCTTC.

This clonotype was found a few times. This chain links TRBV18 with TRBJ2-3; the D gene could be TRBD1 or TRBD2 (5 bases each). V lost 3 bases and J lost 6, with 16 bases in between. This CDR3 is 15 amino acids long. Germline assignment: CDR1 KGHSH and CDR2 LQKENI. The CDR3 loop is CASSPGTGRLDTQYF. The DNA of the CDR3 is TGTGCCAGCTCACCGGGGACCGGCCGTCTTGATACGCAGTATTTT.

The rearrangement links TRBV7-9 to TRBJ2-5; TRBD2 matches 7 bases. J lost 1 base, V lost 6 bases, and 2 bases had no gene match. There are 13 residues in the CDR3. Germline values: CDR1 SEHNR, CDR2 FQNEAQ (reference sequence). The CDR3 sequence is CASSIAGQETQYF. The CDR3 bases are TGTGCCAGCAGTATAGCGGGCCAAGAGACCCAGTACTTC.

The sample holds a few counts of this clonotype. The CDR3 loop is CASSLGGRVAEAFF. The CDR3 nucleotides read TGTGCCAGCAGCTTAGGAGGACGGGTCGCTGAAGCTTTCTTT. The rearrangement joins TRBV7-9 to TRBJ1-1; the D is unclear. Deletions cut 1 base from V and 6 bases from J, with 12 bases between. Germline V lookup: CDR1 SEHNR, CDR2 FQNEAQ (reference sequence). The CDR3 consists of 14 residues.

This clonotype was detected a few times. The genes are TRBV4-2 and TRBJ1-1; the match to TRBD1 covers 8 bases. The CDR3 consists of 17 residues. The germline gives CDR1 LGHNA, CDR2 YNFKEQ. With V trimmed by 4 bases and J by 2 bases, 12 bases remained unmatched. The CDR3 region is CASSRSGGAGLNTEAFF. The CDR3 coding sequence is TGTGCCAGCAGCCGATCAGGGGGCGCCGGGTTAAACACTGAAGCTTTCTTT.

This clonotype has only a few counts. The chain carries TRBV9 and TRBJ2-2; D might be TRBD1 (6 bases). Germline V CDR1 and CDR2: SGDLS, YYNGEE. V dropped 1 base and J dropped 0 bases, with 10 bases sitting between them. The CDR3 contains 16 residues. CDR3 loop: CASSVHGQTNTGELFF. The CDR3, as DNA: TGTGCCAGCAGCGTACATGGACAGACGAACACCGGGGAGCTGTTTTTT.

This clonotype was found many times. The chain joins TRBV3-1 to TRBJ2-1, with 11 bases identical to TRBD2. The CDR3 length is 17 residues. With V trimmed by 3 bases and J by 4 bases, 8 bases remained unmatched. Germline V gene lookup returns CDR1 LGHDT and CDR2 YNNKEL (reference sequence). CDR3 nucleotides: TGTGCCAGCAGCCATAATCTAGCGGGGGGCGCGTACAATGAGCAGTTCTTC. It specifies CASSHNLAGGAYNEQFF.

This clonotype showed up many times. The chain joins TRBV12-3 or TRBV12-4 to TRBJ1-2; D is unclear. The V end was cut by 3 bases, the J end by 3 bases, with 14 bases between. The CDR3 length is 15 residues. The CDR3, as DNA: TGTGCCAGCAGTTTTCCGGAGGACGGCCACTATGGCTACACCTTC. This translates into CASSFPEDGHYGYTF.

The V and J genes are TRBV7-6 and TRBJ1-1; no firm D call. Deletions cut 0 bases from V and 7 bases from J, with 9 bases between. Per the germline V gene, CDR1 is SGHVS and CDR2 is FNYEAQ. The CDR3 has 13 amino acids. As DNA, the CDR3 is TGTGCCAGCAGCTTAGCGCTGGAGAATGAAGCTTTCTTT. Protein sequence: CASSLALENEAFF.

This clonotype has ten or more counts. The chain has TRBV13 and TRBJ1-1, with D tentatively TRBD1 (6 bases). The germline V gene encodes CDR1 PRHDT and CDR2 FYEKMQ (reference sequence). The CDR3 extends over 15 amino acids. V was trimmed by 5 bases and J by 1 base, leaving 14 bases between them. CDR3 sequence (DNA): TGTGCCAGCAGCGACGCCGGGACACCGAACACTGAAGCTTTCTTT. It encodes CASSDAGTPNTEAFF.